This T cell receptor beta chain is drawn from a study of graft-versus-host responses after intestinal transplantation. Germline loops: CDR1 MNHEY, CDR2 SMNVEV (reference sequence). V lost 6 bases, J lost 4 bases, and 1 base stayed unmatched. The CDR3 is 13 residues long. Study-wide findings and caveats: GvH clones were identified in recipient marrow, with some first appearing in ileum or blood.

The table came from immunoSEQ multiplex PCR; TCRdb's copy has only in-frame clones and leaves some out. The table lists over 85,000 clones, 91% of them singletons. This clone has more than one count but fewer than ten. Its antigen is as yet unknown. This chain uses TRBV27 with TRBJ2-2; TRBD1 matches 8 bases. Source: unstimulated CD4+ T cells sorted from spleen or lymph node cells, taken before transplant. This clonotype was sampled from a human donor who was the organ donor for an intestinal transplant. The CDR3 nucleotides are TGTGCCAGCAGAGGACAGGGCACCGGGGAGCTGTTTTTT. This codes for CASRGQGTGELFF.